This entry lists 28 T cell receptor beta chains sequenced from one sample in a study of T cell responses to AZD1222 COVID-19 vaccine. Here immunoSEQ multiplex PCR was the method, and the copy in TCRdb shows in-frame clones only, minus some. The sample yields 100,000 to 150,000 clones, around 83% seen once. Sample: peripheral blood, taken 28 days after the second AZD1222 dose. Every receptor here comes from an adult who received the AZD1222 COVID-19 vaccine.

In this sample, this clone turned up a few times. The chain has TRBV30 and TRBJ1-4; 7 bases match TRBD1. Germline CDR1 and CDR2: GTSNPN and SVGIG (reference sequence). J was trimmed by 8 bases and V by 0 bases; bases with no gene match: 3. CDR3 length: 13 residues. The CDR3 here is CAWSVQGNEKLFF. CDR3 sequence (DNA): TGTGCCTGGAGTGTACAGGGGAACGAAAAACTGTTTTTT.

The rearrangement uses TRBV19 and TRBJ2-7; 9 bases match TRBD1. Germline CDR1 and CDR2: LNHDA and SQIVND (reference sequence). The CDR3 is made up of 19 amino acids. The V gene end was trimmed by 6 bases and the J gene end by 0 bases; junction bases not matched to a gene: 18. This chain's CDR3 is CASRLTGTGPLELSYEQYF. DNA of the CDR3: TGTGCCAGTAGACTCACCGGGACAGGGCCCTTGGAACTCTCCTACGAGCAGTACTTC. The variable domain in full, with the rest retrieved from reference TRBV19 and TRBJ2-7, is DGGITQSPKYLFRKEGQNVTLSCEQNLNHDAMYWYRQDPGQGLRLIYYSQIVNDFQKGDIAEGYSVSREKKESFPLTVTSAQKNPTAFYLCASRLTGTGPLELSYEQYFGPGTRLTVT.

The CDR3 DNA reads TGTGCCTGGAGGGGCCGGGGGGGATCAAATTCACCCCTCCACTTT. Its translation: CAWRGRGGSNSPLHF. The chain joins TRBV30 to TRBJ1-6; the D gene is possibly TRBD1 (5 bases). The CDR3 sequence is 15 residues long. Trimming left V 3 bases short and J 7 bases short, with 16 bases between. CDR1 is GTSNPN and CDR2 is SVGIG in the germline V gene (reference sequence).

The gene calls are TRBV3-1 (or the pseudogene TRBV3-2) and TRBJ2-3, with 7 nucleotides matching TRBD2. There are 17 residues in the CDR3. With V trimmed by 1 base and J by 6 bases, 13 bases remained unmatched. Germline V gene sequence: CDR1 LGHDT, CDR2 YNNKEL (reference sequence). In nucleotides, the CDR3 is TGTGCCAGCAGCCAAGGGGTAGCGGGCGGGACCCCGGATACGCAGTATTTT. Translation gives CASSQGVAGGTPDTQYF.

The chain has TRBV3-1 (or the pseudogene TRBV3-2) and TRBJ1-1, with D maybe TRBD1 (5 bases). CDR3 length equals 18 residues. Trimming removed 0 bases at V and 0 bases at J, with 17 bases between. Germline V lookup: CDR1 LGHDT, CDR2 YNNKEL (reference sequence). The CDR3 region has the DNA TGTGCCAGCAGCCAAGAGGGGATAAGGGGTTTAATGAACACTGAAGCTTTCTTT. Translation gives CASSQEGIRGLMNTEAFF.

The CDR3 reads CSASGTEAFF. DNA for the CDR3: TGCAGTGCCTCAGGGACTGAAGCTTTCTTT. The gene calls are TRBV20-1 and TRBJ1-1, with D perhaps TRBD1 (5 bases). The CDR3 spans 10 residues. Trimming removed 6 bases at V and 5 bases at J, with 7 bases between. The germline gives CDR1 DFQATT, CDR2 SNEGSKA (reference sequence).

This rearrangement joins TRBV7-9 to TRBJ1-4; 7 nucleotides align to TRBD1. Germline V gene lookup returns CDR1 SEHNR and CDR2 FQNEAQ (reference sequence). This CDR3 comprises 14 residues. Trimming cost V 4 bases and J 4 bases; bases outside gene matches: 3. The CDR3 DNA reads TGTGCCAGCAGCTCGACAGGGCGTAATGAAAAACTGTTTTTT. Protein product: CASSSTGRNEKLFF.

The genes are TRBV7-8 and TRBJ2-1, with unresolved D. V shed 5 bases and J shed 4 bases, with 12 bases lying between them. There are 14 residues in the CDR3. Germline lookup yields CDR1 SGHVS and CDR2 FQNEAQ. CDR3 nucleotide sequence: TGTGCCAGCAGCACACCCCTACAATACAATGAGCAGTTCTTC. Protein sequence: CASSTPLQYNEQFF.

The V gene is TRBV19, the J gene TRBJ2-1, with 8 bases that match TRBD2. This CDR3 region has 15 residues. Unmatched junction bases numbered 5, after V lost 7 bases and J lost 0 bases. Germline V CDR1 and CDR2: LNHDA, SQIVND (reference sequence). In nucleotides, the CDR3 is TGTGCCAGTATGCTAGCGGGTAGCTCCTACAATGAGCAGTTCTTC. Translation gives CASMLAGSSYNEQFF. Supplemented by reference TRBV19 and TRBJ2-1, the full variable domain reads DGGITQSPKYLFRKEGQNVTLSCEQNLNHDAMYWYRQDPGQGLRLIYYSQIVNDFQKGDIAEGYSVSREKKESFPLTVTSAQKNPTAFYLCASMLAGSSYNEQFFGPGTRLTVL.

This clone was seen a few times. The chain links TRBV19 to TRBJ2-7; the match to TRBD1 covers 8 bases. CDR1 LNHDA and CDR2 SQIVND come from the germline V gene (reference sequence). V lost 3 bases, J lost 7 bases, and 8 bases stayed unmatched. This CDR3 spans 14 amino acids. This CDR3 reads CASSIGQGAEEQYF. CDR3 nucleotides: TGTGCCAGTAGTATCGGGCAGGGGGCGGAGGAGCAGTACTTC.

The V call is TRBV7-3, the J call TRBJ2-7; 8 bases match TRBD1. This CDR3 has 14 residues. The V and J ends lost 4 bases and 0 bases, in that order; junction bases with no gene match: 2. Germline loops: CDR1 SGHTA, CDR2 FQGTGA. CDR3: CASSSTGDSYEQYF. The DNA for the CDR3 is TGTGCCAGCAGCTCGACAGGGGACTCCTACGAGCAGTACTTC.

The gene calls are TRBV20-1 and TRBJ1-1, with D unresolved. Germline lookup yields CDR1 DFQATT and CDR2 SNEGSKA (reference sequence). Trimming took off 2 bases at V and 7 bases at J, with 5 bases between the two ends. CDR3 length equals 10 residues. CDR3 residues: CSARSVEAFF. The CDR3 DNA reads TGCAGTGCTAGATCTGTTGAAGCTTTCTTT.

This clone appeared once. CDR3: CASSYPGSPEQYF. The CDR3 DNA is TGTGCCAGCAGTTACCCCGGGTCCCCAGAGCAGTACTTC. The chain joins TRBV28 to TRBJ2-7; D is undetermined. The CDR3 covers 13 residues. CDR1 and CDR2 (germline): MDHEN, SYDVKM. The germline V and J ends were trimmed by 4 bases and 7 bases, with 14 bases remaining between them. The full variable domain, rest sourced from reference TRBV28 and TRBJ2-7, is DVKVTQSSRYLVKRTGEKVFLECVQDMDHENMFWYRQDPGLGLRLIYFSYDVKMKEKGDIPEGYSVSREKKERFSLILESASTNQTSMYLCASSYPGSPEQYFGPGTRLTVT.

The table lists this clone with a few counts. The chain is built from TRBV3-1 (or the pseudogene TRBV3-2) and TRBJ2-7; 9 bases align to TRBD1. The CDR3 covers 15 residues. V gave up 4 bases and J gave up 2 bases; unmatched junction bases: 6. Germline values: CDR1 LGHDT, CDR2 YNNKEL (reference sequence). The CDR3 is CASSLSGTGTYEQYF. The CDR3 coding sequence is TGTGCCAGCAGCCTCTCCGGGACAGGGACCTACGAGCAGTACTTC.

The chain has TRBV3-1 (or the pseudogene TRBV3-2) and TRBJ1-5; tentatively, D is TRBD1 (5 bases). CDR3 length equals 17 residues. Trimming took 0 bases from V and 2 from J, leaving 14 bases between them. Germline values: CDR1 LGHDT, CDR2 YNNKEL (reference sequence). The CDR3 is CASSQDGKGMGNQPQHF. CDR3 DNA: TGTGCCAGCAGCCAAGATGGAAAGGGGATGGGCAATCAGCCCCAGCATTTT.

The chain joins TRBV29-1 to TRBJ2-7; TRBD2 might be the D (6 bases). Germline CDR1 reads SQVTM; CDR2 reads ANQGSEA. Trimming shortened V by 3 bases and J by 6 bases, and 15 bases separated the two germline ends. The CDR3 is 13 residues long. This CDR3 is CSVDYSLGGEQYF. In nucleotides, the CDR3 is TGCAGCGTTGATTACAGTTTGGGAGGCGAGCAGTACTTC.

J is TRBJ1-2 and V is TRBV19; D is possibly TRBD1 (6 bases). The CDR3 consists of 14 residues. Germline V CDR1 and CDR2: LNHDA, SQIVND (reference sequence). V was cut by 6 bases and J by 2 bases, with 13 bases left in between. The CDR3 region is CASRLQGVNYGYTF. The CDR3 DNA is TGTGCCAGTAGATTACAGGGAGTCAACTATGGCTACACCTTC.

The V gene is TRBV5-6, the J gene TRBJ1-4; a possible D gene is TRBD1 (5 bases). CDR1 is SGHDT, CDR2 YYEEEE, per germline. Trimming took off 1 base at V and 5 bases at J, with 21 bases between the two ends. The CDR3 totals 18 residues. In DNA form, the CDR3 reads TGTGCCAGCAGCTTGTATGGGGGGAGTCTCTGGGAAAATGAAAAACTGTTTTTT. This gives the protein CASSLYGGSLWENEKLFF. Looking up the rest from reference TRBV5-6 and TRBJ1-4 gives the full variable domain: DAGVTQSPTHLIKTRGQQVTLRCSPKSGHDTVSWYQQALGQGPQFIFQYYEEEERQRGNFPDRFSGHQFPNYSSELNVNALLLGDSALYLCASSLYGGSLWENEKLFFGSGTQLSVL.

The rearrangement uses TRBV5-1 and TRBJ2-7, with 7 bases aligning to TRBD1. Germline V CDR1 and CDR2: SGHRS, YFSETQ. V trimming: 4 bases; J trimming: 0 bases; junction bases outside the gene matches: 10. CDR3 length: 16 residues. The CDR3 bases are TGCGCCAGCAGCCCAAGACAGGGCCAAAGCTCCTACGAGCAGTACTTC. Protein sequence: CASSPRQGQSSYEQYF.

The chain employs TRBV29-1 and TRBJ2-5; TRBD1 matches at 8 bases. Per the germline V gene, CDR1 is SQVTM and CDR2 is ANQGSEA. After removal of 4 bases from V and 5 bases from J, the junction contained 3 bases not matched to a gene. The CDR3 runs to 12 residues. CDR3 nucleotides: TGCAGCGTTGGGACAGGGCCGGAGACCCAGTACTTC. Amino acid sequence: CSVGTGPETQYF.

The V gene is TRBV19, the J gene TRBJ1-4; possibly TRBD1 for D (5 bases). V lost 7 bases, J lost 0 bases, and 12 bases lay in between. The CDR3 sequence is 15 residues long. The germline gives CDR1 LNHDA, CDR2 SQIVND (reference sequence). The CDR3 protein is CASKEGWATNEKLFF. CDR3 bases: TGTGCCAGTAAGGAGGGGTGGGCAACTAATGAAAAACTGTTTTTT.

The chain links TRBV7-2 to TRBJ1-5; TRBD1 agrees at 7 bases. Trimming took 3 bases from V and 5 from J; bases not matched to a gene: 7. Germline V gives CDR1 SGHTA, CDR2 FQGNSA. CDR3 length equals 15 residues. The CDR3 region is CASSFRQGAHQPQHF. The CDR3 DNA follows: TGTGCCAGCAGCTTCCGACAGGGCGCACATCAGCCCCAGCATTTT.

The chain uses TRBV7-4 and TRBJ2-7; TRBD1 aligns across 7 bases. Germline V gives CDR1 SGHVT, CDR2 SQSDAQ. The CDR3 is made up of 18 amino acids. V trimming: 3 bases; J trimming: 0 bases; junction bases outside the gene matches: 14. The CDR3 DNA is TGTGCCAGCAGCTTCTGTCCCCCCGGGACAGCAAGCTCCTACGAGCAGTACTTC. Encoded protein: CASSFCPPGTASSYEQYF.

The CDR3 DNA reads TGCGCCAGCAGTAAAGGGGCAGGGGAGAAGCCCCAGCATTTT. Its translation: CASSKGAGEKPQHF. The rearrangement uses TRBV4-1 and TRBJ1-5; D might be TRBD1 (6 bases). CDR3 length: 14 residues. Germline V gene lookup returns CDR1 MGHRA and CDR2 YSYEKL. V dropped 6 bases and J dropped 8 bases, with 17 bases sitting between them.

This chain connects TRBV6-5 to TRBJ2-3; the match to TRBD2 covers 9 bases. This CDR3 comprises 15 residues. The germline V gene encodes CDR1 MNHEY and CDR2 SVGAGI. V was clipped by 6 bases and J by 0 bases; unmatched bases: 4. The CDR3 is CASRWTSASTDTQYF. In nucleotides, the CDR3 is TGTGCCAGCAGATGGACTAGCGCAAGCACAGATACGCAGTATTTT.

This clone has a handful of counts. The chain is built from TRBV7-2 and TRBJ1-2, with 11 bases that match TRBD1. V shed 3 bases, J shed 8 bases, and the junction held 5 bases outside the gene matches. The V gene's germline CDR1 is SGHTA and CDR2 FQGNSA. The CDR3 extends over 14 amino acids. The CDR3: CASSFGQGAWGYTF. The CDR3 nucleotides read TGTGCCAGCAGCTTTGGACAGGGGGCTTGGGGCTACACCTTC.

CDR3 sequence (DNA): TGTGCCAGCAGCTTTGACACCTACGAGCAGTACTTC. Its protein is CASSFDTYEQYF. V and J are TRBV5-6 and TRBJ2-7; unclear D gene. Per germline, CDR1 SGHDT and CDR2 YYEEEE. Trimming took off 2 bases at V and 2 bases at J, with 5 bases between the two ends. The CDR3 runs to 12 residues.

This chain joins TRBV10-1 and TRBJ1-1; no clear D. V gave up 10 bases and J gave up 4 bases, with 10 bases separating them. Germline V gene sequence: CDR1 WNHNN, CDR2 SYGVQD (reference sequence). There are 11 residues in the CDR3. CDR3 in DNA: TGCGCCAAAAAGACGGGCACTGAAGCTTTCTTT. Amino acids: CAKKTGTEAFF.